Listed here are 23 T cell receptor beta chains from one sample, sequenced in a study of read filtering for tumor transcriptome and immune sequencing. The library was built from about 370 ng RNA with molecular barcoded adaptors for alpha/delta and beta/gamma chains. TCRdb re-derived calls from the reads in MiXCR, one entry per CDR3 protein. The sample lists approximately 37,000 distinct CDR3 sequences, 14% occurring once. Specimen: a population of CD138-negative cells sorted from bone marrow. These receptor sequences come from a donor over 35 with multiple myeloma.

In this sample, this clonotype turned up many times. J is TRBJ1-3 and V is TRBV7-2; the D gene is possibly TRBD1 (5 bases). Germline CDR1 is SGHTA and CDR2 is FQGNSA. V lost 0 bases to trimming and J lost 0 bases, with 9 bases between them. The CDR3 sequence is 16 residues long. CDR3 coding DNA: TGTGCCAGCAGCTTAGCGGGACGGATCTCTGGAAACACCATATATTTT. This gives the protein CASSLAGRISGNTIYF.

The rearrangement links TRBV12-3 or TRBV12-4 to TRBJ2-3, with D perhaps matching TRBD1 (6 bases). The DNA end is a closer match to TRBJ1-5, so the J assignment may be wrong. The CDR3 loop spans 17 amino acids. This CDR3 is CASSPPTQGPSTDTQHF. CDR3 in DNA: TGTGCCAGCAGCCCCCCCACACAGGGCCCGAGCACAGATACGCAGCATTTT.

This clonotype was seen at least ten times. This chain uses TRBV7-3 with TRBJ2-1; D perhaps matches TRBD2 (7 bases). The CDR3 totals 15 residues. CDR1 is SGHTA, CDR2 FQGTGA, per germline. The V gene lost 6 bases and the J gene lost 7 bases, with 19 bases spanning the gap. This CDR3 is CASRRGGDQGNEQFF. CDR3 sequence (DNA): TGTGCCAGCAGACGAGGGGGGGATCAGGGGAATGAGCAGTTCTTC. Looking up the rest from reference TRBV7-3 and TRBJ2-1 gives the full variable domain: GAGVSQTPSNKVTEKGKYVELRCDPISGHTALYWYRQSLGQGPEFLIYFQGTGAADDSGLPNDRFFAVRPEGSVSTLKIQRTERGDSAVYLCASRRGGDQGNEQFFGPGTRLTVL.

This clonotype appeared a few times. A much larger clone differs from this one at a single base, so this may be a read error. The chain couples TRBV20-1 to TRBJ2-7; D may correspond to TRBD1 or TRBD2 (5 bases each). Per germline, CDR1 DFQATT and CDR2 SNEGSKA (reference sequence). The CDR3 sequence is 12 residues long. In nucleotides, the CDR3 is TGCCGTGTTGAGGGACCTTACGTGGAGCAGTACTTC. Translated, it gives CRVEGPYVEQYF.

The chain combines TRBV10-3 with TRBJ2-1; possible D gene TRBD1, 6 bases. The germline V gene has CDR1 ENHRY and CDR2 SYGVKD. V was cut by 0 bases and J by 7 bases, with 19 bases left in between. The CDR3 runs to 17 residues. CDR3 region: CAISESVGAFLRNEQFF. The CDR3 nucleotides are TGTGCCATCAGTGAGTCGGTGGGGGCCTTCCTTCGGAATGAGCAGTTCTTC.

Many counts were recorded for this clonotype. This chain links TRBV6-1 with TRBJ1-1; unclear D gene. The germline gives CDR1 MNHNS, CDR2 SASEGT. V was pared by 5 bases and J by 2 bases, with 12 bases between. This CDR3 contains 14 residues. CDR3 nucleotides: TGTGCCAGCAGTAAGGTCGGAGCCAACACTGAAGCTTTCTTT. Its protein is CASSKVGANTEAFF.

This clonotype came up many times. The rearrangement uses TRBV6-2 or TRBV6-3 and TRBJ1-4; the D gene is possibly TRBD1 (5 bases). Germline CDR1 and CDR2: MNHEY and SVGEGT. The V gene lost 6 bases and the J gene lost 8 bases, with 19 bases spanning the gap. There are 15 residues in the CDR3. CDR3 DNA sequence: TGTGCCAGCAGCCCAGGGTGGTCGTTGGGCGAAAAACTGTTTTTT. This translates into CASSPGWSLGEKLFF.

Many counts were recorded for this clonotype. The rearrangement uses TRBV29-1 and TRBJ1-1; D is undetermined. Trimming took 7 bases from V and 6 from J, leaving 18 bases between them. The germline gives CDR1 SQVTM, CDR2 ANQGSEA. The CDR3 consists of 13 residues. The CDR3 DNA reads as TGCAGCGGATCACCCGGGCGCGGGGCTGAAGCTTTCTTT. Amino acids: CSGSPGRGAEAFF.

In DNA, the CDR3 is TGTGCCAGCTCACCACGATTCGACAGAGATGTGTCTGGGGCCAACGTCCTGACTTTC. Its protein product is CASSPRFDRDVSGANVLTF. V and J are TRBV18 and TRBJ2-6; possible D gene TRBD1, 5 bases. Per germline, CDR1 KGHSH and CDR2 LQKENI. The CDR3 is 19 residues long. Trimming pared 1 base from V and 1 base from J, leaving 17 bases between.

This clonotype was seen ten or more times. The chain joins TRBV10-1 to TRBJ2-5; the D gene is possibly TRBD1 (5 bases). The germline CDR1 and CDR2 sequences are WNHNN and SYGVQD (reference sequence). CDR3 size: 14 residues. Trimming stripped 2 bases from V and 6 bases from J, with 13 bases between. This CDR3 reads CASSETQGWKTQYF. CDR3 sequence (DNA): TGCGCCAGCAGTGAGACTCAGGGTTGGAAGACCCAGTACTTC.

This clonotype was recorded at least ten times. Here the CDR3 DNA reads TGTGCCAGCTCACCAGGGTTTGGGACAACTGAAGCTTTCTTT. It is translated as CASSPGFGTTEAFF. The chain recombines TRBV18 with TRBJ1-1, with D perhaps TRBD1 (6 bases). The CDR3 length is 14 residues. V was clipped by 2 bases and J by 5 bases, with 12 bases between them. CDR1 and CDR2 (germline): KGHSH, LQKENI.

This clonotype occurred many times. This rearrangement joins TRBV18 to TRBJ1-5; D is uncertain. There are 15 residues in the CDR3. Trimming stripped 5 bases from V and 0 bases from J, with 11 bases between. Looked up from germline, CDR1 is KGHSH and CDR2 is LQKENI. DNA of the CDR3: TGTGCCAGCTCAAGACTGAGAGATAGCAATCAGCCCCAGCATTTT. This codes for CASSRLRDSNQPQHF. The full variable domain, rest sourced from reference TRBV18 and TRBJ1-5, is NAGVMQNPRHLVRRRGQEARLRCSPMKGHSHVYWYRQLPEEGLKFMVYLQKENIIDESGMPKERFSAEFPKEGPSILRIQQVVRGDSAAYFCASSRLRDSNQPQHFGDGTRLSIL.

A word on this clonotype: The junction shows a germline mismatch at one end, possibly a read error. The CDR3 nucleotides are TGCAGTGCTAGAGATAGATGGACAGGCACCTACAGTGAGCAGTTCTTC. Translating gives CSARDRWTGTYSEQFF. The chain has TRBV20-1 and TRBJ2-1; 7 bases fit TRBD1. The length of the CDR3 is 16 residues. CDR1 and CDR2 (germline): DFQATT, SNEGSKA (reference sequence).

There are many counts of this clonotype. CDR3 sequence reads: CASSSRGGVSYNEQFF. The CDR3 coding sequence is TGTGCCAGCAGTTCGCGGGGCGGGGTATCCTACAATGAGCAGTTCTTC. V and J are TRBV28 and TRBJ2-1; D is possibly TRBD2 (6 bases). Germline V gene lookup returns CDR1 MDHEN and CDR2 SYDVKM. Trimming removed 4 bases from V and 1 base from J, with 14 bases in between. The length of the CDR3 is 16 residues.

On this clonotype: A read error may be the cause here, since a much bigger clone is one base away. The chain uses TRBV20-1 and TRBJ2-1, with TRBD2 matching 11 bases. Germline V gives CDR1 DFQATT, CDR2 SNEGSKA (reference sequence). The CDR3 length is 13 residues. After removal of 5 bases from V and 12 bases from J, the junction contained 9 bases not matched to a gene. The CDR3 region has the DNA TGCAGTGCTGGAGGACTAGCGGGTCATGGGCAGTTCTTC. It translates to CSAGGLAGHGQFF.

This clonotype was detected ten times or more. The V gene is TRBV4-1, the J gene TRBJ2-7; D not certain. In germline, CDR1 is MGHRA, CDR2 YSYEKL. The V end was cut by 1 base, the J end by 2 bases, with 12 bases between. CDR3 length: 15 residues. The CDR3 region is CASSQVARSTYEQYF. In DNA form, the CDR3 reads TGCGCCAGCAGCCAAGTCGCCCGCTCGACCTACGAGCAGTACTTC.

This clonotype has more than one count but fewer than ten. A much bigger clone sits one base away, suggesting this may be a read error. The CDR3 region is CASTGRETQYF. Here the CDR3 DNA reads TGTGCCAGTACGGGTCGAGAGACCCAGTACTTC. The genes are TRBV18 and TRBJ2-5; no reliable D call. Germline CDR1 KGHSH, CDR2 LQKENI. Trimming removed 9 bases from V and 4 bases from J, with 9 bases in between. This CDR3 comprises 11 residues.

This clonotype was seen many times. This chain joins TRBV29-1 and TRBJ2-1; TRBD2 matches 10 bases. V trimming: 6 bases; J trimming: 0 bases; junction bases outside the gene matches: 17. The CDR3 is made up of 19 amino acids. Germline V lookup: CDR1 SQVTM, CDR2 ANQGSEA. CDR3 residues: CSVATLAGAEQGSYNEQFF. For the CDR3, the DNA is TGCAGCGTCGCTACTCTAGCGGGGGCCGAACAGGGCTCCTACAATGAGCAGTTCTTC.

Details on this clonotype: This may arise from a read error, as a much more abundant clone is one base away. Lacking the conserved final phenylalanine or tryptophan, this CDR3 likely reflects a read error. CDR3 DNA sequence: TGTGCCAACGAAGACAGGATAACCGGGGAGCTGTTTCTT. The encoded protein is CANEDRITGELFL. The V gene is TRBV6-1, the J gene TRBJ2-2; tentative D call: TRBD1 (6 bases). Trimming took off 10 bases at V and 5 bases at J, with 14 bases between the two ends. The CDR3 has 13 residues. Germline assignment: CDR1 MNHNS and CDR2 SASEGT.

This clonotype has at least ten counts. The gene calls are TRBV3-1 and TRBJ1-5; 10 bases are shared with TRBD1. The ends lost 2 bases at V and 2 bases at J; junction bases unmatched: 3. Germline loops: CDR1 LGHDT, CDR2 YNNKEL (reference sequence). CDR3 length: 16 amino acids. CDR3 loop: CASSQKTGGGNQPQHF. The CDR3, as DNA: TGTGCCAGCAGCCAAAAGACAGGGGGCGGCAATCAGCCCCAGCATTTT.

This clonotype was seen at least ten times. The genes are TRBV6-5 and TRBJ2-7, with a possible D match to TRBD2 (5 bases). Trimming removed 0 bases at V and 2 bases at J, with 11 bases between. The CDR3 has 15 residues. The germline gives CDR1 MNHEY, CDR2 SVGAGI. CDR3 sequence: CASSYSRETAYEQYF. The DNA of the CDR3 is TGTGCCAGCAGTTACTCGAGGGAGACTGCCTACGAGCAGTACTTC.

This clonotype was detected ten times or more. The rearrangement links TRBV20-1 to TRBJ1-2; TRBD1 aligns across 9 bases. Trimming removed 3 bases from V and 6 bases from J; junction bases left unmatched: 8. The CDR3 is 14 residues long. The V gene's germline CDR1 is DFQATT and CDR2 SNEGSKA (reference sequence). In nucleotides, the CDR3 is TGCAGTGCTAGTCGGGACAGGGAAGCGGATGGCTACACCTTC. It specifies CSASRDREADGYTF.

In its sample, this clonotype was seen many times. This chain joins TRBV20-1 and TRBJ1-1; the D is unclear. CDR3 length: 15 residues. Germline V gene sequence: CDR1 DFQATT, CDR2 SNEGSKA (reference sequence). V gave up 1 base and J gave up 1 base, with 13 bases separating them. The CDR3 region is CSARVLGKTNTEAFF. In DNA form, the CDR3 reads TGCAGTGCTAGAGTTTTAGGAAAGACGAACACTGAAGCTTTCTTT.